This is a list of T cell receptor beta chains from one sample in a study of T cell responses to AZD1222 COVID-19 vaccine. Assay: immunoSEQ multiplex PCR; the TCRdb copy retains only in-frame clones and omits some. The profile shows under 120,000 clones, around nine tenths of them singletons. Sequenced material: peripheral blood, taken 28 days after the second AZD1222 dose. The receptors come from an adult who received the AZD1222 COVID-19 vaccine. CDR3s include the opening cysteine and the closing phenylalanine or tryptophan. A D gene is named only where the DNA matches it firmly. Rows may omit the clone size; those that give it use once, few, many or a size class.

abundance: -; j_gene: TRBJ1-1; d_gene: TRBD1; v_gene: TRBV3-1/TRBV3-2; CDR3aa: CASSQGDRSNTEAFF; CDR3nt: TGTGCCAGCAGCCAAGGGGACAGGTCGAACACTGAAGCTTTCTTT
abundance: few; j_gene: TRBJ1-2; d_gene: -; v_gene: TRBV18; CDR3aa: CASSPGEIGYTF; CDR3nt: TGTGCCAGCTCACCAGGAGAGATTGGCTACACCTTC
abundance: once; j_gene: TRBJ2-5; d_gene: -; v_gene: TRBV5-6; CDR3aa: CASSMERSLLQETQYF; CDR3nt: TGTGCCAGCAGTATGGAACGTTCACTCCTCCAAGAGACCCAGTACTTC
abundance: -; j_gene: TRBJ1-1; d_gene: -; v_gene: TRBV28; CDR3aa: CASRTDTEAFF; CDR3nt: TGTGCCAGCAGAACTGACACTGAAGCTTTCTTT
abundance: -; j_gene: TRBJ2-7; d_gene: -; v_gene: TRBV6-2/TRBV6-3; CDR3aa: CASSHGEVRVYEQYF; CDR3nt: TGTGCCAGCAGTCACGGGGAGGTTCGGGTCTACGAGCAGTACTTC
abundance: -; j_gene: TRBJ2-2; d_gene: -; v_gene: TRBV15; CDR3aa: CATSWTPNTGELFF; CDR3nt: TGTGCCACCAGTTGGACCCCGAACACCGGGGAGCTGTTTTTT
abundance: -; j_gene: TRBJ2-5; d_gene: -; v_gene: TRBV11-2; CDR3aa: CASSTGKVGGETQYF; CDR3nt: TGTGCCAGCAGCACAGGGAAGGTGGGGGGAGAGACCCAGTACTTC
abundance: -; j_gene: TRBJ2-5; d_gene: -; v_gene: TRBV5-4; CDR3aa: CASSLEGGVETQYF; CDR3nt: TGTGCCAGCAGCTTGGAAGGAGGGGTTGAGACCCAGTACTTC
abundance: -; j_gene: TRBJ1-2; d_gene: TRBD1; v_gene: TRBV10-3; CDR3aa: CAISRDRYNYGYTF; CDR3nt: TGTGCCATCAGTCGGGACAGATATAACTATGGCTACACCTTC
abundance: once; j_gene: TRBJ2-7; d_gene: TRBD2; v_gene: TRBV28; CDR3aa: CASSLWQQSGRFGEQYF; CDR3nt: TGTGCCAGCAGTTTATGGCAACAGAGCGGGAGGTTCGGCGAGCAGTACTTC
abundance: -; j_gene: TRBJ2-7; d_gene: -; v_gene: TRBV18; CDR3aa: CASSPSGSGHEQYF; CDR3nt: TGTGCCAGCTCACCATCTGGGTCCGGTCACGAGCAGTACTTC
abundance: -; j_gene: TRBJ1-6; d_gene: -; v_gene: TRBV9; CDR3aa: CASSARVGVRDNSPLHF; CDR3nt: TGTGCCAGCAGCGCGCGTGTAGGGGTCAGGGACAATTCACCCCTCCACTTT
abundance: -; j_gene: TRBJ2-3; d_gene: TRBD2; v_gene: TRBV18; CDR3aa: CASSRLTSGLTDTQYF; CDR3nt: TGTGCCAGCTCACGACTGACTAGCGGGTTAACAGATACGCAGTATTTT
abundance: -; j_gene: TRBJ2-7; d_gene: TRBD1; v_gene: TRBV27; CDR3aa: CASSLSGTGVYEQYF; CDR3nt: TGTGCCAGCAGTTTATCTGGGACAGGGGTTTACGAGCAGTACTTC
abundance: -; j_gene: TRBJ2-5; d_gene: TRBD2; v_gene: TRBV20-1; CDR3aa: CSASTGLAGDQETQYF; CDR3nt: TGCAGTGCTAGTACTGGGCTAGCGGGCGACCAAGAGACCCAGTACTTC
abundance: -; j_gene: TRBJ2-1; d_gene: -; v_gene: TRBV5-6; CDR3aa: CASSLDPVGEQFF; CDR3nt: TGTGCCAGCAGCTTGGACCCCGTGGGTGAGCAGTTCTTC
abundance: -; j_gene: TRBJ1-4; d_gene: -; v_gene: TRBV5-1; CDR3aa: CASSLGGTTAANEKLFF; CDR3nt: TGCGCCAGCAGCTTGGGGGGAACAACGGCGGCTAATGAAAAACTGTTTTTT
abundance: -; j_gene: TRBJ2-5; d_gene: -; v_gene: TRBV11-2; CDR3aa: CASSSGTFQETQYF; CDR3nt: TGTGCCAGCAGCTCTGGGACTTTCCAAGAGACCCAGTACTTC
abundance: -; j_gene: TRBJ2-2; d_gene: TRBD1; v_gene: TRBV28; CDR3aa: CASSKDRGTGELFF; CDR3nt: TGTGCCAGCAGTAAAGACAGGGGAACCGGGGAGCTGTTTTTT
abundance: -; j_gene: TRBJ1-1; d_gene: -; v_gene: TRBV19; CDR3aa: CATSRVGGTEAFF; CDR3nt: TGTGCCACCTCAAGGGTAGGCGGCACTGAAGCTTTCTTT
abundance: few; j_gene: TRBJ2-3; d_gene: TRBD2; v_gene: TRBV6-4; CDR3aa: CASSPGTSGIDTQYF; CDR3nt: TGTGCCAGCAGCCCTGGGACTAGCGGTATAGATACGCAGTATTTT
abundance: -; j_gene: TRBJ2-2; d_gene: TRBD2; v_gene: TRBV9; CDR3aa: CASSVGGTRGAGELFF; CDR3nt: TGTGCCAGCAGCGTAGGCGGGACTAGGGGGGCCGGGGAGCTGTTTTTT
abundance: -; j_gene: TRBJ2-7; d_gene: TRBD1; v_gene: TRBV11-2; CDR3aa: CASSLAQGAVYEQYF; CDR3nt: TGTGCCAGCAGCTTAGCTCAGGGGGCTGTTTACGAGCAGTACTTC
abundance: -; j_gene: TRBJ1-4; d_gene: -; v_gene: TRBV6-5; CDR3aa: CASSYSGPTTNEKLFF; CDR3nt: TGTGCCAGCAGTTACTCGGGGCCAACAACTAATGAAAAACTGTTTTTT
abundance: -; j_gene: TRBJ1-3; d_gene: -; v_gene: TRBV6-4; CDR3aa: CATSLGGNTIYF; CDR3nt: TGTGCCACCTCATTAGGGGGAAACACCATATATTTT
abundance: -; j_gene: TRBJ1-2; d_gene: TRBD1; v_gene: TRBV24-1; CDR3aa: CATSGQGAEGGYTF; CDR3nt: TGTGCCACCAGTGGACAGGGGGCGGAGGGTGGCTACACCTTC
abundance: -; j_gene: TRBJ1-1; d_gene: -; v_gene: TRBV11-3; CDR3aa: CASSGRDTEAFF; CDR3nt: TGTGCCAGCAGCGGACGAGACACTGAAGCTTTCTTT
abundance: -; j_gene: TRBJ2-3; d_gene: TRBD2; v_gene: TRBV7-6; CDR3aa: CASSLALFLAGARRTDTQYF; CDR3nt: TGTGCCAGCAGCTTAGCGCTTTTCCTAGCGGGTGCCCGACGGACAGATACGCAGTATTTT
abundance: -; j_gene: TRBJ1-6; d_gene: -; v_gene: TRBV21-1; CDR3aa: CASSNLRQGICSPLHF; CDR3nt: TGTGCCAGCAGCAACCTACGACAGGGAATCTGTTCACCCCTCCACTTT
abundance: many; j_gene: TRBJ2-3; d_gene: TRBD2; v_gene: TRBV6-4; CDR3aa: CASSGTSGTDTQYF; CDR3nt: TGTGCCAGCAGTGGGACTAGCGGCACAGATACGCAGTATTTT
abundance: -; j_gene: TRBJ2-7; d_gene: -; v_gene: TRBV18; CDR3aa: CASSPSEQSSYEQYF; CDR3nt: TGTGCCAGCTCACCAAGTGAACAGTCGTCCTACGAGCAGTACTTC
abundance: -; j_gene: TRBJ1-5; d_gene: -; v_gene: TRBV6-5; CDR3aa: CASSYSKDSNQPQHF; CDR3nt: TGTGCCAGCAGTTACTCGAAAGACAGCAATCAGCCCCAGCATTTT
abundance: -; j_gene: TRBJ1-3; d_gene: -; v_gene: TRBV9; CDR3aa: CASSLDAGVAVAGNTIYF; CDR3nt: TGTGCCAGCAGCCTGGATGCAGGGGTCGCGGTCGCAGGAAACACCATATATTTT
abundance: -; j_gene: TRBJ1-1; d_gene: TRBD1; v_gene: TRBV6-5; CDR3aa: CASRRTGNTEAFF; CDR3nt: TGTGCCAGCAGAAGGACAGGGAACACTGAAGCTTTCTTT
abundance: -; j_gene: TRBJ2-1; d_gene: -; v_gene: TRBV11-1; CDR3aa: CASSLAVTATHNEQFF; CDR3nt: TGTGCCAGCAGCTTAGCGGTAACAGCGACGCACAATGAGCAGTTCTTC
abundance: -; j_gene: TRBJ2-1; d_gene: TRBD2; v_gene: TRBV7-2; CDR3aa: CASSLRGSSNEQFF; CDR3nt: TGTGCCAGCAGCTTACGCGGGAGTTCAAATGAGCAGTTCTTC
abundance: -; j_gene: TRBJ2-5; d_gene: -; v_gene: TRBV18; CDR3aa: CASSPADEIGETQYF; CDR3nt: TGTGCCAGCTCACCGGCGGACGAGATCGGAGAGACCCAGTACTTC
abundance: once; j_gene: TRBJ1-2; d_gene: -; v_gene: TRBV29-1; CDR3aa: CSVDRVGYGYTF; CDR3nt: TGCAGCGTTGACAGGGTCGGCTATGGCTACACCTTC
abundance: -; j_gene: TRBJ2-7; d_gene: TRBD2; v_gene: TRBV4-3; CDR3aa: CASSQEIGGRADYEQYF; CDR3nt: TGCGCCAGCAGCCAAGAGATCGGGGGGAGGGCCGATTACGAGCAGTACTTC
abundance: -; j_gene: TRBJ1-6; d_gene: -; v_gene: TRBV27; CDR3aa: CASSLKTANSPLHF; CDR3nt: TGTGCCAGCAGTTTGAAAACAGCCAATTCACCCCTCCACTTT
abundance: -; j_gene: TRBJ1-2; d_gene: TRBD1; v_gene: TRBV30; CDR3aa: CAWNLLGQGTVSVNGYTF; CDR3nt: TGTGCCTGGAACCTCCTGGGACAGGGGACTGTTTCAGTCAATGGCTACACCTTC
abundance: -; j_gene: TRBJ1-2; d_gene: TRBD1; v_gene: TRBV19; CDR3aa: CASSTLVGQGAFGYTF; CDR3nt: TGTGCCAGTAGTACGTTGGTGGGACAGGGGGCGTTTGGCTACACCTTC
abundance: few; j_gene: TRBJ1-1; d_gene: TRBD1; v_gene: TRBV9; CDR3aa: CASSVGIGGHTEAFF; CDR3nt: TGTGCCAGCAGCGTAGGTATAGGGGGCCACACTGAAGCTTTCTTT
abundance: -; j_gene: TRBJ1-3; d_gene: -; v_gene: TRBV5-1; CDR3aa: CASSLGYSGNTIYF; CDR3nt: TGCGCCAGCAGCTTGGGCTACTCTGGAAACACCATATATTTT
abundance: -; j_gene: TRBJ2-5; d_gene: -; v_gene: TRBV29-1; CDR3aa: CSVRLELETQYF; CDR3nt: TGCAGCGTGAGACTAGAATTAGAGACCCAGTACTTC
abundance: -; j_gene: TRBJ2-7; d_gene: -; v_gene: TRBV30; CDR3aa: CAWSRQFYEQYF; CDR3nt: TGTGCCTGGAGTAGACAATTCTACGAGCAGTACTTC
abundance: -; j_gene: TRBJ2-2; d_gene: -; v_gene: TRBV19; CDR3aa: CASSTAGQTGELFF; CDR3nt: TGTGCCAGTAGTACCGCCGGACAGACCGGGGAGCTGTTTTTT
abundance: -; j_gene: TRBJ2-1; d_gene: -; v_gene: TRBV7-9; CDR3aa: CASSLDLGLASYNEQFF; CDR3nt: TGTGCCAGCAGCTTAGATTTAGGGCTAGCGTCCTACAATGAGCAGTTCTTC
abundance: -; j_gene: TRBJ2-7; d_gene: -; v_gene: TRBV7-2; CDR3aa: CASSLGELASYEQYF; CDR3nt: TGTGCCAGCAGCTTAGGTGAATTAGCTTCCTACGAGCAGTACTTC
abundance: -; j_gene: TRBJ1-6; d_gene: TRBD1; v_gene: TRBV27; CDR3aa: CASSLSADRGNSPLHF; CDR3nt: TGTGCCAGCAGTTTATCTGCGGACAGGGGGAATTCACCCCTCCACTTT
abundance: -; j_gene: TRBJ1-1; d_gene: TRBD1; v_gene: TRBV25-1; CDR3aa: CASSAGQGNSQAFF; CDR3nt: TGTGCCAGCAGTGCGGGACAGGGAAATTCTCAAGCTTTCTTT
abundance: few; j_gene: TRBJ1-2; d_gene: -; v_gene: TRBV19; CDR3aa: CASFSAGGYTF; CDR3nt: TGTGCCAGTTTCTCGGCAGGAGGCTACACCTTC
abundance: -; j_gene: TRBJ1-1; d_gene: -; v_gene: TRBV30; CDR3aa: CAWGQGSTEAFF; CDR3nt: TGTGCCTGGGGCCAGGGGAGCACTGAAGCTTTCTTT
abundance: -; j_gene: TRBJ2-5; d_gene: -; v_gene: TRBV13; CDR3aa: CASSLDLRVGTQYF; CDR3nt: TGTGCCAGCAGCTTAGATCTGAGAGTGGGGACCCAGTACTTC
abundance: -; j_gene: TRBJ2-1; d_gene: TRBD1; v_gene: TRBV9; CDR3aa: CASSGRQGARNEQFF; CDR3nt: TGTGCCAGCAGCGGAAGACAGGGGGCTAGGAATGAGCAGTTCTTC
abundance: -; j_gene: TRBJ2-2; d_gene: TRBD2; v_gene: TRBV7-9; CDR3aa: CASSLRLAGGSSNTGELFF; CDR3nt: TGTGCCAGCAGCTTAAGACTAGCGGGAGGGAGTTCGAACACCGGGGAGCTGTTTTTT
abundance: -; j_gene: TRBJ2-1; d_gene: TRBD2; v_gene: TRBV7-3; CDR3aa: CASSFGTSGTYEQFF; CDR3nt: TGTGCCAGCAGCTTCGGGACTAGCGGGACCTATGAGCAGTTCTTC
abundance: -; j_gene: TRBJ2-7; d_gene: -; v_gene: TRBV13; CDR3aa: CASSLGRGRDEQYF; CDR3nt: TGTGCCAGCAGCTTAGGCCGGGGGCGGGACGAGCAGTACTTC
abundance: -; j_gene: TRBJ2-1; d_gene: TRBD1; v_gene: TRBV18; CDR3aa: CASSPPGTVGNNEQFF; CDR3nt: TGTGCCAGCTCACCCCCCGGGACAGTAGGCAACAATGAGCAGTTCTTC
abundance: -; j_gene: TRBJ2-3; d_gene: -; v_gene: TRBV10-3; CDR3aa: CAIREPGPRSTDTQYF; CDR3nt: TGTGCCATCAGAGAACCGGGGCCCAGGAGCACAGATACGCAGTATTTT